The rows below give T cell receptor beta chains drawn from one sample of a study of blood T cell repertoires in COVID-19. Produced via immunoSEQ multiplex PCR; TCRdb's table is partial and in-frame only. The table includes about 300,000 clones, about 87% detected once. Specimen: peripheral blood. These receptors were taken from a man aged 65 to 79 with acute or convalescent COVID-19. CDR3s include the opening cysteine and the closing phenylalanine or tryptophan. Each record gives: D gene, clone size, J gene, V gene, CDR3 length, CDR3 protein, CDR3 DNA. A D gene is named only where the DNA matches it firmly. A clone size is listed for some rows: how often the clone was seen (once, few, many), or a class if it is expanded.

>.|.|TRBJ1-1|TRBV5-8|14
CASSQKTGFTEAFF
TGTGCCAGCAGCCAGAAAACAGGGTTCACTGAAGCTTTCTTT
>TRBD2|once|TRBJ2-5|TRBV5-4|15
CASSFELAGTETQYF
TGTGCCAGCAGCTTCGAACTAGCGGGAACCGAGACCCAGTACTTC
>TRBD1|.|TRBJ1-2|TRBV28|14
CASSTGTGGYGYTF
TGTGCCAGCAGTACTGGGACAGGGGGATATGGCTACACCTTC
>.|.|TRBJ1-4|TRBV9|13
CASSGGGDEKLFF
TGTGCCAGCAGCGGCGGGGGCGATGAAAAACTGTTTTTT
>TRBD2|.|TRBJ2-1|TRBV5-1|16
CASSEGLAGSYNEQFF
TGCGCCAGCAGCGAGGGACTAGCGGGGTCCTACAATGAGCAGTTCTTC
>.|.|TRBJ1-3|TRBV7-2|13
CASSPDIGNTIYF
TGTGCCAGCAGCCCCGACATTGGAAACACCATATATTTT
>TRBD2|.|TRBJ2-3|TRBV11-2|15
CASSSLAGASNTQYF
TGTGCCAGCAGCTCCCTTGCGGGAGCATCCAATACGCAGTATTTT
>.|.|TRBJ1-6|TRBV18|14
CASSREAPNSPLHF
TGTGCCAGCTCACGGGAGGCGCCGAATTCACCCCTCCACTTT
>.|.|TRBJ1-1|TRBV21-1|11
CAGLGGVRAFF
TGTGCCGGCCTCGGGGGGGTGAGAGCTTTCTTT
>.|.|TRBJ2-7|TRBV3-1/TRBV3-2|14
CASSPRQVPYEQYF
TGTGCCAGCAGCCCCAGACAGGTTCCCTACGAGCAGTACTTC
>TRBD1|.|TRBJ2-5|TRBV6-5|13
CASSDREEETQYF
TGTGCCAGCAGCGACAGGGAAGAAGAGACCCAGTACTTC
>.|.|TRBJ1-1|TRBV14|14
CASSQQGLNTEAFF
TGTGCCAGCAGCCAACAGGGTCTGAACACTGAAGCTTTCTTT
>TRBD2|once|TRBJ2-5|TRBV5-1|15
CASSLGAGGEETQYF
TGCGCCAGCAGCTTGGGAGCGGGGGGGGAAGAGACCCAGTACTTC
>.|.|TRBJ2-7|TRBV4-3|14
CASSQGLASGEQYF
TGCGCCAGCAGCCAAGGGTTAGCGTCGGGGGAGCAGTACTTC
>.|.|TRBJ1-2|TRBV11-3|14
CASSLTGIGYGYTF
TGTGCCAGCAGCTTAACGGGGATCGGCTATGGCTACACCTTC
>.|.|TRBJ2-2|TRBV6-2/TRBV6-3|13
CASTPYSTGELFF
TGTGCCAGCACCCCGTATTCTACCGGGGAGCTGTTTTTT
>TRBD1|.|TRBJ2-2|TRBV6-5|14
CASKRGQSPGELFF
TGTGCCAGCAAAAGGGGGCAGTCCCCCGGGGAGCTGTTTTTT
>.|once|TRBJ1-2|TRBV5-8|13
CASSLAEGLGYTF
TGTGCCAGCAGCTTGGCAGAGGGACTGGGCTACACCTTC
>.|once|TRBJ2-7|TRBV3-1/TRBV3-2|14
CASSQDGAVSEQYF
TGTGCCAGCAGCCAAGATGGAGCGGTGTCCGAGCAGTACTTC
>TRBD1|.|TRBJ1-1|TRBV10-3|13
CAISGTGYTEAFF
TGTGCCATCAGTGGGACAGGGTATACTGAAGCTTTCTTT
>TRBD2|.|TRBJ2-3|TRBV11-2|19
CASSFRGLAGLHLTDTQYF
TGTGCCAGCAGCTTTCGGGGACTAGCGGGGTTACACCTCACAGATACGCAGTATTTT
>.|.|TRBJ2-5|TRBV2|13
CASRPTAQETQYF
TGTGCCAGTCGTCCCACAGCTCAAGAGACCCAGTACTTC
>.|once|TRBJ2-1|TRBV7-8|14
CASSLEGGHNEQFF
TGTGCCAGCAGCTTAGAAGGCGGGCACAATGAGCAGTTCTTC
>.|.|TRBJ1-1|TRBV29-1|14
CSVEEGQKNTEAFF
TGCAGCGTTGAAGAAGGACAGAAAAACACTGAAGCTTTCTTT
>TRBD1|.|TRBJ1-5|TRBV28|16
CASSVRQGAVFQPQHF
TGTGCCAGCAGTGTCCGACAGGGGGCTGTGTTTCAGCCCCAGCATTTT
>.|.|TRBJ1-1|TRBV4-3|14
CASSQTSGVTEAFF
TGCGCCAGCAGCCAAACATCAGGGGTCACTGAAGCTTTCTTT
>.|.|TRBJ2-1|TRBV5-1|13
CASSLRERSEQFF
TGCGCCAGCAGCTTGCGGGAGAGGAGTGAGCAGTTCTTC
>TRBD1|.|TRBJ1-2|TRBV28|17
CASSLSGGVAIFYGYTF
TGTGCCAGCAGTTTATCAGGGGGCGTCGCGATTTTCTATGGCTACACCTTC
>.|.|TRBJ1-2|TRBV6-5|14
CASSYSAIAWGYTF
TGTGCCAGCAGTTACTCAGCGATCGCATGGGGCTACACCTTC
>TRBD1|.|TRBJ1-5|TRBV6-5|14
CASRPRGGNQPQHF
TGTGCCAGCAGACCCAGGGGGGGCAATCAGCCCCAGCATTTT
>.|.|TRBJ1-2|TRBV6-6|15
CASSSPLTSRLGYTF
TGTGCCAGCAGTTCCCCCCTTACATCCCGCCTGGGCTACACCTTC
>TRBD1|.|TRBJ2-5|TRBV7-9|14
CASRPGGKEETQYF
TGTGCCAGCAGGCCAGGGGGCAAGGAAGAGACCCAGTACTTC
>TRBD1|.|TRBJ1-2|TRBV4-3|15
CASSQVRQGMGGYTF
TGCGCCAGCAGCCAAGTCCGACAGGGGATGGGGGGCTACACCTTC
>.|.|TRBJ1-1|TRBV4-2|15
CASTGEATLNTEAFF
TGTGCCAGCACGGGGGAGGCGACTCTGAACACTGAAGCTTTCTTT
>.|once|TRBJ1-4|TRBV28|14
CASRLTGNNEKLFF
TGTGCCAGCAGATTAACCGGGAATAATGAAAAACTGTTTTTT
>.|.|TRBJ2-7|TRBV2|15
CASIENPDSSYEQYF
TGTGCCAGCATTGAGAACCCCGACAGCTCCTACGAGCAGTACTTC
>TRBD1|.|TRBJ1-2|TRBV7-9|13
CASRGTGGGGYTF
TGTGCCAGCAGGGGGACAGGGGGAGGCGGCTACACCTTC
>TRBD1|.|TRBJ1-4|TRBV19|13
CASSGQGNEKLFF
TGTGCCAGTAGTGGACAGGGGAATGAAAAACTGTTTTTT
>TRBD1|.|TRBJ1-1|TRBV3-1/TRBV3-2|13
CASSHRGDTEAFF
TGTGCCAGCAGCCACAGGGGGGACACTGAAGCTTTCTTT
>TRBD1|.|TRBJ2-7|TRBV29-1|13
CSVMDRGLDEQYF
TGCAGCGTTATGGACAGGGGGCTAGACGAGCAGTACTTC
>.|.|TRBJ2-6|TRBV10-3|18
CAISERGTSFSGANVLTF
TGTGCCATCAGCGAACGGGGGACCAGTTTTTCTGGGGCCAACGTCCTGACTTTC